This T cell receptor (beta chain) was retrieved from a study of blood T cells in healthy people across ages. On this clonotype: At one of its ends the junction is not consistent with the germline gene, which may arise from a read error.

PCR was performed a second time for roughly 6 to 12 cycles using a sample-barcoded 5' primer and a J-beta primer mix. TCRdb re-called the 5' RACE reads through MiXCR, storing one row per CDR3 protein. The table has 730,000 or so distinct CDR3 sequences, roughly 41% seen once. The CDR3 runs to 15 residues. This receptor was identified in a man older than 75 in good health. The sequenced sample was blood. The chain is built from TRBV12-3 or TRBV12-4 and TRBJ1-6; D ambiguous. The CDR3 loop reads CASSFQALYKSPLHF. The CDR3 nucleotides are TGTGCCAGCAGTTTTCAGGCGCTCTATAAGTCACCCCTCCACTTT.